The 12 T cell receptor beta chains below come from one sample, sequenced in a study of blood T cell repertoires in COVID-19. Libraries were prepared by immunoSEQ multiplex PCR; TCRdb keeps only in-frame clonotypes and omits some of them. The sample has about 100,000 clones; about 86% are singletons. Sequencing was performed on peripheral blood. Every receptor here comes from a woman aged 60-70 years in a cohort sampled during active or convalescent COVID-19.

This CDR3 reads CASSYSTRWDSPLHF. CDR3 DNA sequence: TGTGCCAGCAGTTACTCGACTCGGTGGGATTCACCCCTCCACTTT. The chain links TRBV6-5 to TRBJ1-6; no clear D gene. Trimming cost V 0 bases and J 8 bases, with 11 bases left between them. There are 15 residues in the CDR3. Germline loops: CDR1 MNHEY, CDR2 SVGAGI.

V gene TRBV6-5 combines with J gene TRBJ2-7, with 7 bases identical to TRBD1. Per germline, CDR1 MNHEY and CDR2 SVGAGI. This CDR3 has 14 residues. V was clipped by 2 bases and J by 2 bases; unmatched bases: 3. CDR3 sequence reads: CASSYRGRTYEQYF. The CDR3 bases are TGTGCCAGCAGTTACAGGGGGCGGACCTACGAGCAGTACTTC.

In this sample, this clone turned up a few times. The chain is built from TRBV11-3 and TRBJ2-1; 7 positions match TRBD2. CDR1 and CDR2 from the germline V gene are SGHNT and YENEEA. The length of the CDR3 is 15 residues. Trimming cost V 4 bases and J 10 bases; bases outside gene matches: 13. This CDR3 reads CASSSSSGGSGEQFF. CDR3 nucleotide sequence: TGTGCCAGCAGCTCTTCTAGCGGAGGTAGTGGGGAGCAGTTCTTC. The full variable domain, rest sourced from reference TRBV11-3 and TRBJ2-1, is EAGVVQSPRYKIIEKKQPVAFWCNPISGHNTLYWYLQNLGQGPELLIRYENEEAVDDSQLPKDRFSAERLKGVDSTLKIQPAELGDSAVYLCASSSSSGGSGEQFFGPGTRLTVL.

The chain employs TRBV6-2 or TRBV6-3 and TRBJ1-2, with D unclear. The germline V gene has CDR1 MNHEY and CDR2 SVGEGT. CDR3 length: 16 amino acids. Trimming stripped 6 bases from V and 4 bases from J, with 21 bases between. The DNA of the CDR3 is TGTGCCAGCAGCACTTCGTTTCTCGCGCCATCCTATGGCTACACCTTC. This codes for CASSTSFLAPSYGYTF.

The chain uses TRBV12-3 or TRBV12-4 and TRBJ1-2, with 9 nucleotides matching TRBD1. V trimming: 6 bases; J trimming: 6 bases; junction bases outside the gene matches: 5. This CDR3 is built from 13 residues. CDR3 sequence reads: CASSRGTGNGYTF. As DNA, the CDR3 is TGTGCCAGCAGCCGCGGGACAGGGAATGGCTACACCTTC.

This clone has only a few counts. The J gene is TRBJ1-2, the V gene TRBV19; D is unresolved. V was trimmed by 6 bases and J by 4 bases, leaving 6 bases between them. CDR1 and CDR2 (germline): LNHDA, SQIVND (reference sequence). CDR3 length: 11 residues. In nucleotides, the CDR3 is TGTGCCAGTAGGGCTTCCTATGGCTACACCTTC. This sequence encodes CASRASYGYTF.

The genes are TRBV2 and TRBJ2-4; weak D call: TRBD2 (6 bases). Germline V gives CDR1 SNHLY, CDR2 FYNNEI. The length of the CDR3 is 13 residues. Trimming removed 4 bases at V and 7 bases at J, with 11 bases between. CDR3 protein: CASSGTAGNIQYF. DNA for the CDR3: TGTGCCAGCAGTGGGACCGCGGGGAACATTCAGTACTTC.

The rearrangement joins TRBV19 to TRBJ1-1, with TRBD1 matching 8 bases. CDR1 is LNHDA, CDR2 SQIVND, per germline (reference sequence). The CDR3 has 15 amino acids. V shed 5 bases and J 5 bases; nucleotides not matched to a gene: 10. CDR3 amino acids: CASSGPRTGRTEAFF. The CDR3 bases are TGTGCCAGTAGTGGCCCAAGGACAGGGAGGACTGAAGCTTTCTTT.

The J gene is TRBJ2-4, the V gene TRBV10-3; a weak D match, TRBD1 (6 bases). The CDR3 consists of 17 residues. The V end was cut by 4 bases, the J end by 4 bases, with 20 bases between. Germline V gene sequence: CDR1 ENHRY, CDR2 SYGVKD. This CDR3 is CAISATIDRPYKNIQYF. CDR3 coding DNA: TGTGCCATCAGTGCGACGATTGACAGGCCGTATAAAAACATTCAGTACTTC.

J is TRBJ2-1 and V is TRBV6-2 or TRBV6-3; TRBD1 might be the D (5 bases). V was trimmed by 2 bases and J by 8 bases, leaving 22 bases between them. Germline CDR1 MNHEY, CDR2 SVGEGT. There are 17 residues in the CDR3. CDR3 sequence: CASSYNIVATARDEQFF. The CDR3 region has the DNA TGTGCCAGCAGTTACAATATCGTTGCGACAGCGAGAGATGAGCAGTTCTTC.

The chain carries TRBV28 and TRBJ2-1, with a weak D call TRBD1 (5 bases). The ends were cut back, 5 bases at V and 10 bases at J, with 24 bases in the middle. Germline CDR1 reads MDHEN; CDR2 reads SYDVKM. This CDR3 region has 16 residues. CDR3 nucleotide sequence: TGTGCCAGCAGTACCTCAGGGCCAGGGTGGTTTCGGGAGCAGTTCTTC. Translating it yields CASSTSGPGWFREQFF.

Concerning this clone: The sample holds other DNA sequences that translate to the same CDR3. The rearrangement links TRBV24-1 to TRBJ2-3; the D gene is possibly TRBD2 (6 bases). The germline V gene encodes CDR1 KGHDR and CDR2 SFDVKD. The CDR3 length is 19 residues. V dropped 0 bases and J dropped 1 base, with 19 bases sitting between them. CDR3: CATSDLHSGGGGGTDTQYF. The CDR3 coding sequence is TGTGCCACCAGTGATTTGCATTCAGGTGGGGGAGGTGGCACAGATACGCAGTATTTT.